This T cell receptor (beta chain) was sequenced during a study of cytomegalovirus exposure and HLA in healthy donors. Whole-study findings and limits: The number of N-insertions in an Asian-associated ancestry cluster was reportedly below the approximately 680-donor mean in a later analysis.

The PCR ran on 60 Vbeta and 13 Jbeta primers. Assay: immunoSEQ multiplex PCR; the TCRdb copy retains only in-frame clones and omits some. This repertoire shows 95,000 to 150,000 clones, less than 85% found once; its top ten account for 1% to 1.5%. The V and J ends lost 4 bases and 9 bases, in that order; junction bases with no gene match: 7. There are 13 residues in the CDR3. Germline CDR1 is SNHLY and CDR2 is FYNNEI. A word on this clone: Its antigen remains unknown.

The V call is TRBV2, the J call TRBJ2-3; the match to TRBD2 covers 7 bases. This sequence originates from a female donor in good health and CMV-seronegative. The source material was PBMCs. DNA for the CDR3: TGTGCCAGCAGTGCAACCGGGAGGTTCACGCAGTATTTT. Protein product: CASSATGRFTQYF.